Listed here is a single TCR beta chain. Graves' hyperthyroidism qualified as stable when ophthalmopathy did not progress within 18 months. The authors obtained PBMCs from roughly 9.7 ml of fresh peripheral blood. Regions amplified from RNA transcripts were the TCR beta CDR3 regions. The TCR CDR3 first-round RT-PCR relied on the HTBI primer set. TCRdb re-called the multiplex PCR reads with MiXCR, one entry per CDR3 protein. Among around 580,000 distinct CDR3 sequences listed, 16% were seen once. J gave up 7 bases and V 5 bases, and 16 bases lay outside the gene matches. From germline, CDR1 is SGHVS and CDR2 FNYEAQ. CDR3 length: 17 amino acids. The record originates from a study of T cells in Graves' hyperthyroidism and ophthalmopathy.

The gene calls are TRBV7-6 and TRBJ2-2, with TRBD2 identical over 7 bases. The sequence was obtained from a woman between 18 and 29 years old with Graves' hyperthyroidism. The specimen sequenced was blood. CDR3 sequence: CASSPTDSGRQGGELFF. The DNA for the CDR3 is TGTGCCAGCAGCCCGACGGATAGCGGGCGTCAGGGCGGGGAGCTGTTTTTT.